The entry that follows covers one TCR beta chain sequence. This sample was included in a study of T cell changes during pregnancy in multiple sclerosis. The protocol was immunoSEQ multiplex PCR, while the TCRdb copy is restricted to in-frame clones and leaves out a portion. The sample contains under 50,000 clones, more than 75% of which appear only once. Germline assignment: CDR1 GTSNPN and CDR2 SVGIG (reference sequence). CDR3 length equals 15 residues. V shed 3 bases and J shed 4 bases, with 15 bases lying between them. This TCR derives from a female donor in good health, enrolled as a control in a pregnancy study. Sequenced here: CD4+ T cells from peripheral blood mononuclear cells, sampled in the second trimester of pregnancy. This chain uses TRBV30 with TRBJ2-2; a weak D match, TRBD2 (6 bases). The CDR3 spells CAWRTGSGPTGELFF. In nucleotides, the CDR3 is TGTGCCTGGAGGACCGGGAGCGGACCCACCGGGGAGCTGTTTTTT. The whole variable domain, remainder taken from reference TRBV30 and TRBJ2-2, is SQTIHQWPATLVQPVGSPLSLECTVEGTSNPNLYWYRQAAGRGLQLLFYSVGIGQISSEVPQNLSASRPQDRQFILSSKKLLLSDSGFYLCAWRTGSGPTGELFFGEGSRLTVL.